This is a list of T cell receptor beta chains from one sample in a study of graft-versus-host responses after intestinal transplantation. Clones were sequenced by immunoSEQ multiplex PCR, and TCRdb holds only the in-frame ones, with some missing. The repertoire consists of some 90,000 clones, with roughly 90% occurring once and the leading ten covering around 0.11%. Their antigens are not known. Here the sequenced sample was unstimulated CD4+ T cells sorted from spleen or lymph node cells, taken before intestinal transplant. These receptors all stem from a human donor who received an intestinal transplant. Each CDR3 is given with its conserved first and last residue. Each record gives: D gene, V gene, J gene, CDR3 protein. D genes are given only for firm matches.

NA	TRBV15	TRBJ1-2	CATSRDISGSNYGYTF
NA	TRBV5-1	TRBJ2-7	CASSLASDEQYF
NA	TRBV18	TRBJ1-6	CASSTSLANSPLHF
TRBD2	TRBV11-2	TRBJ2-1	CASSFALAGSSYNEQFF
NA	TRBV6-5	TRBJ1-1	CASSYSARRLNTEAFF
NA	TRBV11-2	TRBJ2-2	CASSLVFGARTGELFF
TRBD1	TRBV5-1	TRBJ2-3	CASSGQATTDTQYF
NA	TRBV29-1	TRBJ1-4	CSVLGLGGRDEKLFF
TRBD1	TRBV5-5	TRBJ1-2	CASSLGQGDGYTF
TRBD1	TRBV5-1	TRBJ1-6	CASSSDRGSPLHF
NA	TRBV11-2	TRBJ2-1	CASSLTGKQFF
TRBD1	TRBV6-5	TRBJ1-1	CASSLDRVRTEAFF
TRBD1	TRBV5-4	TRBJ1-2	CASSPSARGDYGYTF
TRBD2	TRBV7-3	TRBJ2-5	CASSTRTGGGETQYF
NA	TRBV11-2	TRBJ1-1	CASSLRQRPLNTEAFF
NA	TRBV2	TRBJ1-5	CASRDTNQPQHF
NA	TRBV6-5	TRBJ1-6	CASSYSGGGVSPLHF
NA	TRBV25-1	TRBJ2-5	CASRANQETQYF
NA	TRBV6-5	TRBJ2-7	CASSLVTDDYEQYF
TRBD1	TRBV9	TRBJ1-2	CASSRGDREDYGYTF
NA	TRBV5-1	TRBJ2-7	CASMAESGLYGQYF
NA	TRBV11-3	TRBJ1-3	CASSLGGTGNTIYF
TRBD1	TRBV5-1	TRBJ1-6	CASSQTTGGDNSPLHF
TRBD1	TRBV18	TRBJ2-3	CASSLRTGTSTDTQYF